This TCR beta chain stems from a study of shared clonotypes between healthy human individuals. Study-wide results and caveats: With several donors compared, 4% to 5% of naive CD4 clonotypes were shared.

The V segment lost 4 bases and the J segment 3 bases; nucleotides outside the gene matches: 6. This CDR3 comprises 16 residues. Germline assignment: CDR1 SGHDN and CDR2 FVKESK. Data came from immunoSEQ multiplex PCR; TCRdb stores just in-frame clones and leaves some out. The top ten clones hold under 0.15% of a sample with about 2.4 million clones, just over 90% of them seen once. Of note for this clone: Its antigen is unidentified.

The receptor comes from a young man in good health. Sequencing was performed on naive CD4+ T cells sorted from blood. Indicated subset: CD45RA+ positively selected. This chain connects TRBV14 to TRBJ1-3; 10 bases match TRBD1. The DNA for the CDR3 is TGTGCCAGCAGCCGCTTTGACAGGGGGCTTGGAAACACCATATATTTT. This translates into CASSRFDRGLGNTIYF.